The T cell receptor (beta chain) under discussion was sequenced for a study of blood T cell repertoires in COVID-19. The CDR3 has 16 amino acids. Germline CDR1 is LGHNA and CDR2 is YSLEER. Trimming removed 0 bases from V and 1 base from J, with 12 bases in between. Profiled with immunoSEQ multiplex PCR; TCRdb holds only in-frame clones, not every one. The repertoire holds about 240,000 clones, with roughly four fifths as singletons. Sequencing was done on a sample of peripheral blood. This receptor was identified in a woman in her seventies with acute or convalescent COVID-19. The V call is TRBV4-3, the J call TRBJ1-1; D remains unclear. The CDR3 sequence: CASSQDAWAWNTEAFF. CDR3 coding DNA: TGCGCCAGCAGCCAAGATGCATGGGCGTGGAACACTGAAGCTTTCTTT.